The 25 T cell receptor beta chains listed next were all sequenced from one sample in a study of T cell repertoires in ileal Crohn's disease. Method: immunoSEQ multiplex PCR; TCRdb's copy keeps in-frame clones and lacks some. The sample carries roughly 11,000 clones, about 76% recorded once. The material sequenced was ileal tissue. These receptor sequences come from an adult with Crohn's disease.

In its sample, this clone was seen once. CDR3 in amino acids: CASSSLQLSLNTGELFF. CDR3 nucleotide sequence: TGCGCCAGCAGCTCTTTACAGCTGAGCTTGAACACCGGGGAGCTGTTTTTT. This rearrangement joins TRBV5-1 to TRBJ2-2; D gene uncertain. The germline gives CDR1 SGHRS, CDR2 YFSETQ. The germline V and J ends were trimmed by 3 bases and 1 base, with 16 bases remaining between them. The CDR3 contains 17 residues.

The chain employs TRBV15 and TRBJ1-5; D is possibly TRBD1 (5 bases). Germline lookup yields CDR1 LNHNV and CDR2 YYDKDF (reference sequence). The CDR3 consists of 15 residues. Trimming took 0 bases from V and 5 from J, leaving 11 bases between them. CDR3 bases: TGTGCCACCAGCAGAGATTACCGGGGGGATCAGCCCCAGCATTTT. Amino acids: CATSRDYRGDQPQHF.

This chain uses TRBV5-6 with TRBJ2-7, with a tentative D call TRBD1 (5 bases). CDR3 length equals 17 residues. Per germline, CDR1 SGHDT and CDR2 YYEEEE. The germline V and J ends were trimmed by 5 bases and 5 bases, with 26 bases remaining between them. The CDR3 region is CASSFRAPAGKWNEQYF. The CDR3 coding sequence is TGTGCCAGCAGTTTCAGGGCCCCCGCAGGGAAATGGAACGAGCAGTACTTC.

This CDR3 reads CASSRQSTQETQYF. CDR3 nucleotide sequence: TGTGCCAGCAGCCGACAGTCGACCCAAGAGACCCAGTACTTC. This chain connects TRBV11-1 to TRBJ2-5; D might be TRBD1 (5 bases). This CDR3 contains 14 residues. Germline CDR1 SGHAT, CDR2 FQDESV (reference sequence). Trimming removed 5 bases from V and 1 base from J, with 11 bases in between. Complete variable domain (other parts from reference TRBV11-1 and TRBJ2-5): EAEVAQSPRYKITEKSQAVAFWCDPISGHATLYWYRQILGQGPELLVQFQDESVVDDSQLPKDRFSAERLKGVDSTLKIQPAELGDSAMYLCASSRQSTQETQYFGPGTRLLVL.

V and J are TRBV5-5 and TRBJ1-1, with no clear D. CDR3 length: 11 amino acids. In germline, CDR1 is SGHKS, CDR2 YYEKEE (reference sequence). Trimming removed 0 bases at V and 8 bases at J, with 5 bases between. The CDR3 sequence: CASSLGAEAFF. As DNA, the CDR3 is TGTGCCAGCAGCTTGGGGGCCGAAGCTTTCTTT.

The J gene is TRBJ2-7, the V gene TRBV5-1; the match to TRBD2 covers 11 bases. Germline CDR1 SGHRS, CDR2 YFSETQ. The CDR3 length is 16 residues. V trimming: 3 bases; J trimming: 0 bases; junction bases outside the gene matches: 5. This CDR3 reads CASSSPGLADSYEQYF. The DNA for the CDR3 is TGCGCCAGCAGCTCTCCGGGACTAGCGGACTCCTACGAGCAGTACTTC.

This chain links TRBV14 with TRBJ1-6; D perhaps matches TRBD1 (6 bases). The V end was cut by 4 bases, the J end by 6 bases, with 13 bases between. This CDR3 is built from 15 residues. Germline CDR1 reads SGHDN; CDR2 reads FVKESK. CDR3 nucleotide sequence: TGTGCCAGCAGCCCCGAAGACAGGCGTAATTCACCCCTCCACTTT. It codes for CASSPEDRRNSPLHF.

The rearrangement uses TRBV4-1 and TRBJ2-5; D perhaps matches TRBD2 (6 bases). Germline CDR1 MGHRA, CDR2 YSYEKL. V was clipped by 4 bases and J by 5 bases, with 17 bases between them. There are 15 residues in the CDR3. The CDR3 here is CASSPLSGVRETQYF. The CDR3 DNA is TGCGCCAGCAGCCCCCTCTCGGGGGTGCGGGAGACCCAGTACTTC.

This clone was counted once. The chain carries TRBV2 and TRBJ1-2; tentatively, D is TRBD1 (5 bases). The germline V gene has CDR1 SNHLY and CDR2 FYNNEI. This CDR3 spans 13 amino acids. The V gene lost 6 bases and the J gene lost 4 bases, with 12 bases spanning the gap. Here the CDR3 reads CASSREFGYGYTF. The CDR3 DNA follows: TGTGCCAGCAGCAGGGAATTCGGCTATGGCTACACCTTC.

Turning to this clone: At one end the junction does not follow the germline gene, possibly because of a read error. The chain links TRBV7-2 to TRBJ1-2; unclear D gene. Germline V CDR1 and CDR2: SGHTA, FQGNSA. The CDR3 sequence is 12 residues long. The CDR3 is CASSLGTPPAHF. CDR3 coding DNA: TGTGCCAGCAGCTTAGGGACTCCCCCAGCTCATTTC. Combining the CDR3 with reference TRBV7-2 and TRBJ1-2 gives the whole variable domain GAGVSQSPSNKVTEKGKDVELRCDPISGHTALYWYRQSLGQGLEFLIYFQGNSAPDKSGLPSDRFSAERTGGSVSTLTIQRTQQEDSAVYLCASSLGTPPAHFGSGTRLTVV.

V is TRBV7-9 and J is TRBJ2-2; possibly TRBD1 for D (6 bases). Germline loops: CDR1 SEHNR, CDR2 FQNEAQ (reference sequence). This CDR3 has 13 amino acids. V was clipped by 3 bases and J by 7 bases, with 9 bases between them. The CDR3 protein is CASSFSGVGELFF. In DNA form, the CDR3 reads TGTGCCAGCAGCTTCTCAGGGGTCGGGGAGCTGTTTTTT.

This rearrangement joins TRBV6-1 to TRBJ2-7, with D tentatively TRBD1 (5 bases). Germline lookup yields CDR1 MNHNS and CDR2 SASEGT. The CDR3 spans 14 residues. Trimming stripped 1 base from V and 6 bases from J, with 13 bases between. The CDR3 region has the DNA TGTGCCAGCAGTGAAGTGGGGCCGGCCGGCGAGCAGTACTTC. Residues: CASSEVGPAGEQYF.

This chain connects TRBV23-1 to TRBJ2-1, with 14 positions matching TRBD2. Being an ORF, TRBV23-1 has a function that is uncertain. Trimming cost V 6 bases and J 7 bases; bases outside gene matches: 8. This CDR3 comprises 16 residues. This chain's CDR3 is CASRIKRLAGGNEQFF. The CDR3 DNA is TGCGCCAGCAGAATTAAGAGACTAGCGGGGGGGAATGAGCAGTTCTTC.

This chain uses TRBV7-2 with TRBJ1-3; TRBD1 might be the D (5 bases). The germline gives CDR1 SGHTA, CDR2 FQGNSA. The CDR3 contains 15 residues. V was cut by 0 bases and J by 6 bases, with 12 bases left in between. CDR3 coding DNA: TGTGCCAGCAGCTTAGCCGGGGGTTTTGAAAACACCATATATTTT. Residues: CASSLAGGFENTIYF.

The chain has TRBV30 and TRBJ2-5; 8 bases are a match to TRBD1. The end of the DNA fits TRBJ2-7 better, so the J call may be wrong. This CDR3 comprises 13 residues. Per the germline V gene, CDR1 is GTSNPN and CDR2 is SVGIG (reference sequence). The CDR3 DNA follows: TGTGCCTGGTATCACAGGGGGACCCACGAGCAGTACTTC. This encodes CAWYHRGTHEQYF.

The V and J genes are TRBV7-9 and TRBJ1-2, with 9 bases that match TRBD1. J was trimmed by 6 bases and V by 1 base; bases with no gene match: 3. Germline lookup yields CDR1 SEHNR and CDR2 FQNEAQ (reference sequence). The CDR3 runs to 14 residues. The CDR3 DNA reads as TGTGCCAGCAGCTTAGGGACAGGGGATCATGGCTACACCTTC. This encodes CASSLGTGDHGYTF.

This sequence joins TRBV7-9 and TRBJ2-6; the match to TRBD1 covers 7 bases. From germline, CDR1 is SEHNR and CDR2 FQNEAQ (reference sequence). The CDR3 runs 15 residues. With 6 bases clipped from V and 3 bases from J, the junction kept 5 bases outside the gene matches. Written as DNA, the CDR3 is TGTGCCAGCAGTTTGACAGGGAATGGGGCCAACGTCCTGACTTTC. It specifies CASSLTGNGANVLTF.

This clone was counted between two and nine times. This chain's CDR3 is CAISGQNSNQPQHF. CDR3 sequence (DNA): TGTGCCATCAGTGGGCAGAATAGCAATCAGCCCCAGCATTTT. The chain has TRBV10-3 and TRBJ1-5; D is uncertain. The germline V gene encodes CDR1 ENHRY and CDR2 SYGVKD. The CDR3 extends over 14 amino acids. The V and J ends lost 4 bases and 0 bases respectively, with 7 bases between them.

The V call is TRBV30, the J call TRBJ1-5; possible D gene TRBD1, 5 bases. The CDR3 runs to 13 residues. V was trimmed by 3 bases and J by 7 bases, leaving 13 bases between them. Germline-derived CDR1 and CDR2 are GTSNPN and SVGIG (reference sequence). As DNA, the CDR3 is TGTGCCTGGAGCGGCAGGGAAGACCAGCCCCAGCATTTT. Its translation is CAWSGREDQPQHF.

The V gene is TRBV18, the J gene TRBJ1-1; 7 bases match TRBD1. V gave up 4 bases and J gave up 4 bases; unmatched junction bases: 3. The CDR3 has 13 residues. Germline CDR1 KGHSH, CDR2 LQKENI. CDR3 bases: TGTGCCAGCTCACAGCGACAGGGCACTGAAGCTTTCTTT. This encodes CASSQRQGTEAFF.

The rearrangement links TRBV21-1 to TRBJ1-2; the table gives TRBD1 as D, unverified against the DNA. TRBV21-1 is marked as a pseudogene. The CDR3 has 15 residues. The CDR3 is CASSSAGANFYGYTF. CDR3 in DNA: TGTGCCAGCAGCAGCGCAGGGGCCAATTTCTATGGCTACACCTTC.

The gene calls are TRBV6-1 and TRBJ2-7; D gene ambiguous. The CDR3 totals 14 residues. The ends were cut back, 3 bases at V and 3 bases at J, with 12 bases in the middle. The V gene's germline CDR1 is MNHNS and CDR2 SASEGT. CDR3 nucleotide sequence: TGTGCCAGCAGTGAGGGCCCGGCGAACTACGAGCAGTACTTC. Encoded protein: CASSEGPANYEQYF.

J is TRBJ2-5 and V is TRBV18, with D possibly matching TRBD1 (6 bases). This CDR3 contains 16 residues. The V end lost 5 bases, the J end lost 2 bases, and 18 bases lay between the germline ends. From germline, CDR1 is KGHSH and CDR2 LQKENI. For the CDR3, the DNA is TGTGCCAGCTCAAGTGCCCGGACAGACGCACAAGAGACCCAGTACTTC. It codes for CASSSARTDAQETQYF.

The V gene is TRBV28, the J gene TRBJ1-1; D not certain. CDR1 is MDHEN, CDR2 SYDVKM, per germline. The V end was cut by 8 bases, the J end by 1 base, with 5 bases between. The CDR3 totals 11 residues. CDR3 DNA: TGTGCCAGCCGTCGGAACACTGAAGCTTTCTTT. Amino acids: CASRRNTEAFF.

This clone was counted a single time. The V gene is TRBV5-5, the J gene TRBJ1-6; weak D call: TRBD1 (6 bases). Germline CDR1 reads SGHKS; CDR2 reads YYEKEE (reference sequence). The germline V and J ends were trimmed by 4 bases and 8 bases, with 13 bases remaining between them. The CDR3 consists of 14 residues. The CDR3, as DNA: TGTGCCAGCAGCCGAGGGGGATTCGATTCACCCCTCCACTTT. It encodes CASSRGGFDSPLHF.